The next 9 T cell receptor beta chains were all read from a single sample in a study of T cells in Graves' hyperthyroidism and ophthalmopathy. The investigators amplified TCR beta CDR3 regions from RNA transcripts. The TCR CDR3 was amplified in a first-round RT-PCR using the HTBI primer set. TCRdb ran MiXCR on the multiplex PCR reads and lists one entry per CDR3 protein. The sample consists of 600,000 to 800,000 distinct CDR3 sequences, 35% of them appearing once. The sample comprised blood. All receptors derive from a woman aged 40 to 50 with Graves' hyperthyroidism.

This clonotype was observed many times. This chain links TRBV7-2 with TRBJ1-4; D is possibly TRBD1 (6 bases). The CDR3 covers 15 residues. V lost 5 bases and J lost 5, with 15 bases in between. Germline lookup yields CDR1 SGHTA and CDR2 FQGNSA. CDR3 in amino acids: CASSPGGAENEKLFF. CDR3 DNA sequence: TGTGCCAGCAGCCCTGGGGGGGCCGAAAATGAAAAACTGTTTTTT.

At least ten counts were recorded for this clonotype. The chain employs TRBV15 and TRBJ1-5, with no clear D. CDR1 and CDR2 (germline): LNHNV, YYDKDF (reference sequence). V shed 1 base and J shed 7 bases, with 5 bases lying between them. CDR3 length: 12 amino acids. The CDR3 region is CATSRVGQPQHF. CDR3 sequence (DNA): TGTGCCACCAGCAGAGTCGGACAGCCCCAGCATTTT.

A remark on this clonotype: Possible read error: a much larger clone is one base away. The chain couples TRBV10-2 to TRBJ2-5; D possibly corresponds to TRBD2 (5 bases). Trimming cost V 7 bases and J 9 bases, with 9 bases left between them. The CDR3 has 10 residues. Per germline, CDR1 WSHSY and CDR2 SAAADI. The CDR3 nucleotides are TGCGCCAGCATGGAGGAGGCCCAGTACTTC. This codes for CASMEEAQYF.

V and J are TRBV19 and TRBJ2-7; 9 nucleotides line up with TRBD1. Trimming at V came to 6 bases and at J to 2 bases, leaving 5 bases not matched to a gene. The CDR3 is 14 residues long. Germline V gene lookup returns CDR1 LNHDA and CDR2 SQIVND (reference sequence). The CDR3, as DNA: TGTGCCAGTAGCCGACAGGGGGGCACCTACGAGCAGTACTTC. Translated, it gives CASSRQGGTYEQYF.

The V and J genes are TRBV5-4 and TRBJ2-5; no definite D call. Germline V gives CDR1 SGHNT, CDR2 YYREEE (reference sequence). Trimming removed 2 bases from V and 5 bases from J, with 13 bases in between. The CDR3 loop spans 14 amino acids. CDR3 nucleotides: TGTGCCAGCAGCTTAAAGACCGTACGGGAGACCCAGTACTTC. This encodes CASSLKTVRETQYF.

The chain carries TRBV6-6 and TRBJ1-3; 7 nucleotides line up with TRBD1. Trimming cost V 2 bases and J 3 bases; bases outside gene matches: 4. The CDR3 sequence is 15 residues long. Germline-derived CDR1 and CDR2 are MNHNY and SVGAGI (reference sequence). CDR3 nucleotide sequence: TGTGCCAGCAGTTACACAGGGGACCTTGGAAACACCATATATTTT. Residues: CASSYTGDLGNTIYF.

This sequence joins TRBV6-5 and TRBJ1-2, with D uncertain. Per germline, CDR1 MNHEY and CDR2 SVGAGI. V was pared by 5 bases and J by 6 bases, with 7 bases between. CDR3 length: 11 residues. The CDR3 is CASSTADGYTF. The CDR3 DNA reads as TGTGCCAGCAGTACCGCGGATGGCTACACCTTC.

This chain connects TRBV19 to TRBJ1-4; 8 nucleotides match TRBD1. The CDR3 is 15 amino acids. The V segment lost 3 bases and the J segment 12 bases; nucleotides outside the gene matches: 12. From germline, CDR1 is LNHDA and CDR2 SQIVND (reference sequence). CDR3 sequence: CASSIRDRFSEELFF. CDR3 bases: TGTGCCAGTAGTATCCGGGACAGGTTCAGTGAGGAACTGTTTTTT.

The J gene is TRBJ2-2, the V gene TRBV7-3; no clear D. V was cut by 3 bases and J by 6 bases, with 8 bases left in between. The CDR3 loop spans 13 amino acids. The germline V gene encodes CDR1 SGHTA and CDR2 FQGTGA. The DNA of the CDR3 is TGTGCCAGCAGCTTTGGCAGCGCCGGGGAGCTGTTTTTT. This sequence encodes CASSFGSAGELFF.